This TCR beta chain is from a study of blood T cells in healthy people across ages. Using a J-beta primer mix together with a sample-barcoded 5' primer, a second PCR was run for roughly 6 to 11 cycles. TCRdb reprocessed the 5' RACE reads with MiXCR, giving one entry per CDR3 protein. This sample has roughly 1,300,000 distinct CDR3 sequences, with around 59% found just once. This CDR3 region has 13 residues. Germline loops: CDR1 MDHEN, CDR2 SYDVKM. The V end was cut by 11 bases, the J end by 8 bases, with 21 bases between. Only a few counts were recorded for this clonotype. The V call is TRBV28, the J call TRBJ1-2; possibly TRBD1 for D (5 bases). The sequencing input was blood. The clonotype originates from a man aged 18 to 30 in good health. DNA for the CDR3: TGTGCCGCTACAGGAGGGGCAGAGGGGGGCTACACCTTC. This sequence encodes CAATGGAEGGYTF.